This TCR beta chain was captured in a study of human T cells and chemical hapten exposure. The table lists this clonotype with many counts. Each cDNA molecule in the library carried unique molecular identifiers. TCRdb re-analysed the RACE reads in MiXCR, keeping a single row per CDR3 protein. The sample includes some 49,000 distinct CDR3 sequences, less than 10% seen only once; the top ten take less than 5%. Time point of the sample: patch test 1, 2 weeks after DPC sensitization. Treatment in this sample: therapeutic diphenylcyclopropenone sensitization with weekly scalp DPC. Unfractionated whole blood yielded the extracted total RNA. The origin of this receptor is a woman in her 50s with alopecia areata. Some clones in this sample may be carry-over from other donors' samples. The sample was whole blood, taken in connection with sensitization to the hapten diphenylcyclopropenone (DPC).

The CDR3 loop is CASSQTRDTGELFF. The CDR3 DNA sequence: TGTGCCAGCAGCCAAACCCGGGACACCGGGGAGCTGTTTTTT. The V call is TRBV11-3, the J call TRBJ2-2, with unresolved D. Trimming removed 5 bases at V and 3 bases at J, with 10 bases between. The CDR3 consists of 14 residues. Per germline, CDR1 SGHNT and CDR2 YENEEA.